This is a list of T cell receptor beta chains from one sample in a study of OX40 agonist ivuxolimab in advanced cancers. Libraries were prepared by immunoSEQ multiplex PCR; TCRdb keeps only in-frame clonotypes and omits some of them. The sample carries 45,000 to 55,000 clones, roughly 84% recorded once. The starting material was CD4+ or CD8+ T cells sorted from blood, obtained in a trial of the OX40 agonist ivuxolimab. These receptor sequences come from an adult with an advanced solid tumor such as melanoma, head and neck, liver or kidney cancer. The CDR3 runs from the conserved cysteine through the conserved F or W. D genes are given only for firm matches. Not every row has a clone size; where given, it reads once, few, many or a size class.

D	V	J	size	CDR3	DNA
TRBD1	TRBV5-1	TRBJ2-5	.	CASSLAGMTGQETQYF	TGCGCCAGCAGCTTGGCCGGTATGACAGGGCAAGAGACCCAGTACTTC
.	TRBV6-4	TRBJ2-3	.	CASSDSGVDTQYF	TGTGCCAGCAGTGACTCTGGGGTAGATACGCAGTATTTT
.	TRBV27	TRBJ1-2	.	CASSRPGEGYTF	TGTGCCAGCAGCCGACCAGGGGAGGGCTACACCTTC
TRBD2	TRBV5-8	TRBJ2-4	.	CASSGYSSGRAENIQYF	TGTGCCAGCAGCGGGTACTCTAGCGGGAGGGCCGAAAACATTCAGTACTTC
.	TRBV7-2	TRBJ1-6	.	CASSLRGIIGSPLHF	TGTGCCAGCAGCCTGAGGGGGATTATTGGTTCACCCCTCCACTTT
.	TRBV7-2	TRBJ2-7	.	CASSENRPDPYEQYF	TGTGCCAGCAGTGAGAACCGGCCTGACCCCTACGAGCAGTACTTC
TRBD1	TRBV6-6	TRBJ1-2	.	CASNTGANYGYTF	TGTGCCAGTAATACAGGGGCAAACTATGGCTACACCTTC
TRBD2	TRBV7-9	TRBJ2-5	.	CASSLNSGAETQYF	TGTGCCAGCAGCTTAAACAGCGGGGCTGAGACCCAGTACTTC
.	TRBV14	TRBJ2-3	.	CASSQGLGKSDTQYF	TGTGCCAGCAGCCAAGGACTGGGGAAGTCAGATACGCAGTATTTT
.	TRBV7-9	TRBJ1-1	.	CASSLMSGSEAFF	TGTGCCAGCAGCTTAATGTCAGGTTCTGAAGCTTTCTTT
TRBD1	TRBV7-9	TRBJ2-1	.	CASSPWDRGSGDEQFF	TGTGCCAGCAGCCCATGGGACAGGGGGAGCGGCGATGAGCAGTTCTTC
TRBD2	TRBV6-5	TRBJ2-7	.	CASSYSAGRGYEQYF	TGTGCCAGCAGTTACTCAGCGGGACGGGGGTACGAGCAGTACTTC
.	TRBV19	TRBJ2-5	.	CASSIVGSQETQYF	TGTGCCAGTAGTATAGTGGGCAGCCAAGAGACCCAGTACTTC
.	TRBV7-2	TRBJ2-5	.	CASSYGRSQETQYF	TGTGCCAGCAGCTACGGACGGAGCCAGGAGACCCAGTACTTC
.	TRBV15	TRBJ1-1	.	CATSRDHAGTEAFF	TGTGCCACCAGCAGAGATCACGCAGGCACTGAAGCTTTCTTT
.	TRBV2	TRBJ1-4	few	CASSDLGIEKLFF	TGTGCCAGCAGTGACCTAGGGATCGAAAAACTGTTTTTT
.	TRBV7-2	TRBJ2-1	.	CASSLVAPNEQFF	TGTGCCAGCAGCTTAGTAGCACCCAATGAGCAGTTCTTC
TRBD1	TRBV5-1	TRBJ2-7	.	CASSRTGTSSYEQYF	TGCGCCAGCAGCCGGACAGGAACGAGCTCCTACGAGCAGTACTTC
TRBD2	TRBV6-1	TRBJ2-7	.	CASTGRVSYEQYF	TGTGCCAGCACGGGGAGGGTGTCCTACGAGCAGTACTTC
.	TRBV7-2	TRBJ2-3	.	CASSVAGPTDTQYF	TGTGCCAGCAGCGTCGCCGGGCCCACAGATACGCAGTATTTT
.	TRBV7-6	TRBJ2-5	few	CASTGRETQYF	TGTGCCAGCACAGGAAGAGAGACCCAGTACTTC
TRBD2	TRBV13	TRBJ2-7	.	CASSPIAAGAPYEQYF	TGTGCCAGCAGCCCAATAGCTGCGGGAGCCCCCTACGAGCAGTACTTC
TRBD1	TRBV19	TRBJ1-2	few	CASSTGTGGRYGYTF	TGTGCCAGTAGTACCGGGACAGGGGGCCGCTATGGCTACACCTTC
TRBD1	TRBV28	TRBJ1-5	.	CASSVSQGGPNQPQHF	TGTGCCAGCAGTGTTTCTCAGGGGGGCCCCAATCAGCCCCAGCATTTT
.	TRBV27	TRBJ2-2	.	CASSRTAVIGELFF	TGTGCCAGCAGTCGGACAGCGGTCATCGGGGAGCTGTTTTTT
.	TRBV15	TRBJ1-4	.	CATSRQGRGEKLFF	TGTGCCACCAGCAGACAGGGAAGGGGGGAAAAACTGTTTTTT
TRBD2	TRBV5-6	TRBJ2-3	.	CASSLLTSGRALDTQYF	TGTGCCAGCAGCCTACTGACTAGCGGGAGGGCCTTAGATACGCAGTATTTT
.	TRBV5-6	TRBJ2-3	.	CASSPGPGTDTQYF	TGTGCCAGCAGCCCGGGACCGGGCACAGATACGCAGTATTTT